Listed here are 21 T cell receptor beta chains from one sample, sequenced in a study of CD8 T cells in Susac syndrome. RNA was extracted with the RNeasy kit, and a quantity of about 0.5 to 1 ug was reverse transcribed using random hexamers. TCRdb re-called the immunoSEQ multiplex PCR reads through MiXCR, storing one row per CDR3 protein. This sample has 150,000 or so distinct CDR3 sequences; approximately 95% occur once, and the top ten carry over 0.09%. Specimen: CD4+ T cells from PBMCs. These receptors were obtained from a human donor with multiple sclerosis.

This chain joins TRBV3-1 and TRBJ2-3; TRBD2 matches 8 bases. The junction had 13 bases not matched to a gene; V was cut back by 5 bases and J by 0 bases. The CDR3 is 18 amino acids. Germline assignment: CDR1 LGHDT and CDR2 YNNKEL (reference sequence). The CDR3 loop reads CASSSISNSGASTDTQYF. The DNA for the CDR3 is TGTGCCAGCAGCAGCATTTCTAATAGCGGGGCAAGCACAGATACGCAGTATTTT.

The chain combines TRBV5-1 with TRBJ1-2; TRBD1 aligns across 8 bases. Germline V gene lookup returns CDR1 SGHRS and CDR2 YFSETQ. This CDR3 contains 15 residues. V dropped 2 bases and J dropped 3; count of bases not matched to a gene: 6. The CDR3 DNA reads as TGCGCCAGCAGCTTCGGGACAGGAGTAGACTATGGCTACACCTTC. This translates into CASSFGTGVDYGYTF.

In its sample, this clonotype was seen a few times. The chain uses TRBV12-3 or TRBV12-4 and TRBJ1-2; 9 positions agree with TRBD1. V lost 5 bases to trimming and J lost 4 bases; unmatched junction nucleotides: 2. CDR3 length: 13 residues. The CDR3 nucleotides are TGTGCCAGCAGTCGGGGACAGGGCTATGGCTACACCTTC. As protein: CASSRGQGYGYTF.

As DNA, the CDR3 is TGTGCCAGCAGCCAAGATCTGGGACTAGCGGGAGAGGAGACCCAGTACTTC. Protein product: CASSQDLGLAGEETQYF. V and J are TRBV3-1 and TRBJ2-5, with 14 positions matching TRBD2. This CDR3 is built from 17 residues. Looked up from germline, CDR1 is LGHDT and CDR2 is YNNKEL (reference sequence). V shed 0 bases and J 5 bases; nucleotides not matched to a gene: 5.

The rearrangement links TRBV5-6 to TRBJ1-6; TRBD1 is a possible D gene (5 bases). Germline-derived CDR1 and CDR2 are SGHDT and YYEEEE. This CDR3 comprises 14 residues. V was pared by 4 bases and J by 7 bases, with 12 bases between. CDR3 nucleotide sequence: TGTGCCAGCAGCAAACAGGAGAACAATTCACCCCTCCACTTT. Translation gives CASSKQENNSPLHF.

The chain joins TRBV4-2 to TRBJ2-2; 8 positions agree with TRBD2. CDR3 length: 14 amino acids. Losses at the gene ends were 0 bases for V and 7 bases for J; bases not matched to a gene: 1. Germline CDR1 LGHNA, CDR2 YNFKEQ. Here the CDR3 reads CASSQDREGGELFF. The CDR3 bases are TGTGCCAGCAGCCAAGATCGGGAGGGCGGGGAGCTGTTTTTT.

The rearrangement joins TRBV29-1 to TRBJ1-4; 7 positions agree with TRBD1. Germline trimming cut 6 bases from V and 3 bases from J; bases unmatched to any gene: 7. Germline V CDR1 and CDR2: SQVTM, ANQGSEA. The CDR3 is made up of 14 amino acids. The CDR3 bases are TGCAGCGTCAAACCAGGGGGAGCTAATGAAAAACTGTTTTTT. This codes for CSVKPGGANEKLFF.

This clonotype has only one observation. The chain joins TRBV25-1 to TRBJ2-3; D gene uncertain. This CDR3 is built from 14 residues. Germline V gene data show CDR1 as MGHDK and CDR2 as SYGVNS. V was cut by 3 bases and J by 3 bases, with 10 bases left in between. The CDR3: CASSETRPTDTQYF. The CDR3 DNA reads TGTGCCAGCAGTGAGACGCGGCCTACAGATACGCAGTATTTT.

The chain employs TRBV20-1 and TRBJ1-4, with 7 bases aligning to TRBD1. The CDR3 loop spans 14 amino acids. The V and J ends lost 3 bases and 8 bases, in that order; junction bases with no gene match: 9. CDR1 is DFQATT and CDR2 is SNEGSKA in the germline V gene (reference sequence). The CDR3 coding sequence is TGCAGTGCTAGCTCAAGACAGGGAGAAGAAAAACTGTTTTTT. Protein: CSASSRQGEEKLFF.

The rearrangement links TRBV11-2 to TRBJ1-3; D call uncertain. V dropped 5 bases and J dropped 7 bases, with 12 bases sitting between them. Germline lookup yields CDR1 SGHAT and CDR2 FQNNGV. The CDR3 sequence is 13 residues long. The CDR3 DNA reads TGTGCCAGCAGCGAACTCCGCAGGAACACCATATATTTT. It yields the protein CASSELRRNTIYF.

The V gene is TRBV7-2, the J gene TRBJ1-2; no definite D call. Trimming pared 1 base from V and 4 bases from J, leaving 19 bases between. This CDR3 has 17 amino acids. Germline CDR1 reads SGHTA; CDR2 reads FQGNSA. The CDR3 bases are TGTGCCAGCAGCTTAGATCGAGATAGCATTGATGTCTATGGCTACACCTTC. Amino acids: CASSLDRDSIDVYGYTF.

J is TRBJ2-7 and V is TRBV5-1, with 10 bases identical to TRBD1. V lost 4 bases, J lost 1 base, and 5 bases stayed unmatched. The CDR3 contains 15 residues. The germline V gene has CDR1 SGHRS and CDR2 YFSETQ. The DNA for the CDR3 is TGCGCCAGCAGCCCCAGGGGACAGGGGTCCTACGAGCAGTACTTC. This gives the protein CASSPRGQGSYEQYF.

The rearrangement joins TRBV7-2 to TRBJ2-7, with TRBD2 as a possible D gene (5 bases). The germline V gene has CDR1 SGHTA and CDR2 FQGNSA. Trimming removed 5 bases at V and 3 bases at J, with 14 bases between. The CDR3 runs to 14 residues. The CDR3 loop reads CASSPQMRDYEQYF. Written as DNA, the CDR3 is TGTGCCAGCAGCCCCCAGATGAGGGACTACGAGCAGTACTTC.

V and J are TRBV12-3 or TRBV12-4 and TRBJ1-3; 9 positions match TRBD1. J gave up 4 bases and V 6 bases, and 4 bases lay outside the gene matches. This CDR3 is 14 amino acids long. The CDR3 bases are TGTGCCAGCAGCCTCGGGACAGGGGGAAACACCATATATTTT. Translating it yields CASSLGTGGNTIYF.

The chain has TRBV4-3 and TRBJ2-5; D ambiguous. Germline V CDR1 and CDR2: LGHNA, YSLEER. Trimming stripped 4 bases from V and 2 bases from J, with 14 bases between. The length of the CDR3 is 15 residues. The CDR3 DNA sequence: TGCGCCAGCAGCCCATCGCCCTTCGGGCAAGAGACCCAGTACTTC. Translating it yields CASSPSPFGQETQYF.

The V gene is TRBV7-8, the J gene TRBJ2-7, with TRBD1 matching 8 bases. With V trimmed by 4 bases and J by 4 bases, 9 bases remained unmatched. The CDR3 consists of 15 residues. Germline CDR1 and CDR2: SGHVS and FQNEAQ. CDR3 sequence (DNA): TGTGCCAGCAGCTCTCCCCCCCAGGGGGCGTACGAGCAGTACTTC. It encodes CASSSPPQGAYEQYF.

The DNA for the CDR3 is TGTGCCAGCACTAGGTGGACAGGGGGAAGCAATGAGCAGTTCTTC. Translated, it gives CASTRWTGGSNEQFF. This chain links TRBV6-1 with TRBJ2-1; 10 bases are a match to TRBD1. This CDR3 is built from 15 residues. Germline assignment: CDR1 MNHNS and CDR2 SASEGT. The J segment lost 6 bases and the V segment lost 7 bases, leaving 9 bases of the junction unmatched.

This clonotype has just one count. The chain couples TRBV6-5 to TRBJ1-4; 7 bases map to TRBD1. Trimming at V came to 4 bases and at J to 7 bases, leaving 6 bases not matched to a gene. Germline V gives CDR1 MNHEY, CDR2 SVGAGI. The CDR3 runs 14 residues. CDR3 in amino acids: CASSSGGQFEKLFF. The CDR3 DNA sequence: TGTGCCAGCAGTTCGGGGGGACAGTTTGAAAAACTGTTTTTT.

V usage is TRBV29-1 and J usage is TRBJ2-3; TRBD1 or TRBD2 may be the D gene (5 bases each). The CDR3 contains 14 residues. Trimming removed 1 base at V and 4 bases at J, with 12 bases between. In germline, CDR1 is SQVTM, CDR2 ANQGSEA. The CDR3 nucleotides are TGCAGCGTTGAAGGGGGGAGAGGGGCAGATACGCAGTATTTT. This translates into CSVEGGRGADTQYF.

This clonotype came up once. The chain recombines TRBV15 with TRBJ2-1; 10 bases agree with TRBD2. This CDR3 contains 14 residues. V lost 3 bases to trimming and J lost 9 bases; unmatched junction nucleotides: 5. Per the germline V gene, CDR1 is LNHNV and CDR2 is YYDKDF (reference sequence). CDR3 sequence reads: CATSSLSSGGEQFF. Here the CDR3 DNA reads TGTGCCACCAGCAGTCTATCTAGCGGGGGTGAGCAGTTCTTC.

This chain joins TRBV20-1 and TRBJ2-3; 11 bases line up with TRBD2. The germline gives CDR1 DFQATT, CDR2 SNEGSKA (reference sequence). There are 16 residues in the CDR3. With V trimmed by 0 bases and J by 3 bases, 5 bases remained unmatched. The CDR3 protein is CSARDRRLAGTDTQYF. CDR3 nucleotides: TGCAGTGCTAGAGATCGTCGACTAGCGGGAACAGATACGCAGTATTTT.